This TCR beta chain was observed in a study of control samples from healthy donors and cancer patients. At least ten counts were recorded for this clone. Some clones are missing from TCRdb's copy, which holds only in-frame ones; the method was immunoSEQ multiplex PCR. Counted here are about 150,000 clones, just over 85% occurring once; the ten biggest clones make up 1.7%. Sample: blood. The origin of this receptor is a man younger than 35 in good health.

The CDR3 DNA sequence: TGTGCCAGCAGCTTATCCCGCCCCTTACCGTCCCAGATAGCCAAAAACATTCAGTACTTC. Translation gives CASSLSRPLPSQIAKNIQYF. The gene calls are TRBV7-6 and TRBJ2-4, with no clear D. The germline V and J ends were trimmed by 2 bases and 0 bases, with 23 bases remaining between them. The germline gives CDR1 SGHVS, CDR2 FNYEAQ. The CDR3 contains 20 residues. The variable domain in full, completed from reference TRBV7-6 and TRBJ2-4, reads GAGVSQSPRYKVTKRGQDVALRCDPISGHVSLYWYRQALGQGPEFLTYFNYEAQQDKSGLPNDRFSAERPEGSISTLTIQRTEQRDSAMYRCASSLSRPLPSQIAKNIQYFGAGTRLSVL.